These 24 T cell receptor beta chains were sequenced from one sample in a study of cytomegalovirus exposure and HLA in healthy donors. Repertoires were generated with immunoSEQ multiplex PCR, while TCRdb's copy carries only in-frame clones and drops some. The data show some 170,000 clones, about 89% seen once. What was sequenced was PBMCs. Every receptor here comes from a man aged 18 to 35 in good health and CMV-seropositive.

The gene calls are TRBV25-1 and TRBJ1-2; the D gene is possibly TRBD1 (6 bases). This CDR3 is built from 16 residues. Trimming took 1 base from V and 5 from J, leaving 17 bases between them. Germline V gene sequence: CDR1 MGHDK, CDR2 SYGVNS. Here the CDR3 reads CASSESLTGELYGYTF. The CDR3 coding sequence is TGTGCCAGCAGTGAATCCTTGACAGGAGAATTATATGGCTACACCTTC.

The chain couples TRBV4-1 to TRBJ2-3; 8 nucleotides agree with TRBD2. The CDR3 is made up of 14 amino acids. Germline V gene sequence: CDR1 MGHRA, CDR2 YSYEKL. V shed 5 bases and J 4 bases; nucleotides not matched to a gene: 5. The CDR3 loop is CASSGAGVADTQYF. As DNA, the CDR3 is TGCGCCAGCAGCGGAGCGGGAGTTGCAGATACGCAGTATTTT.

This clone was seen just once. The rearrangement joins TRBV7-3 to TRBJ1-1; D is undetermined. Trimming stripped 5 bases from V and 4 bases from J, with 11 bases between. From germline, CDR1 is SGHTA and CDR2 FQGTGA. The CDR3 has 13 amino acids. CDR3 region: CASSRNEGTEAFF. CDR3 in DNA: TGTGCCAGCAGCAGAAACGAGGGCACTGAAGCTTTCTTT.

V gene TRBV5-1 combines with J gene TRBJ1-3; D possibly corresponds to TRBD1 (6 bases). The CDR3 has 15 residues. The V end lost 5 bases, the J end lost 2 bases, and 14 bases lay between the germline ends. Germline assignment: CDR1 SGHRS and CDR2 YFSETQ. For the CDR3, the DNA is TGCGCCAGCAGTCACGGACAGATACCTGGAAACACCATATATTTT. Translated, it gives CASSHGQIPGNTIYF.

V usage is TRBV7-9 and J usage is TRBJ1-1; 7 bases map to TRBD1. Germline CDR1 reads SEHNR; CDR2 reads FQNEAQ (reference sequence). The CDR3 extends over 15 amino acids. V trimming: 5 bases; J trimming: 4 bases; junction bases outside the gene matches: 10. The CDR3 sequence is CASSPYRGRFTEAFF. The CDR3 DNA is TGTGCCAGCAGCCCTTATAGGGGGCGATTCACTGAAGCTTTCTTT.

The chain recombines TRBV5-6 with TRBJ1-4, with D maybe TRBD1 (5 bases). The CDR3 contains 16 residues. The germline V and J ends were trimmed by 2 bases and 0 bases, with 11 bases remaining between them. Germline V gives CDR1 SGHDT, CDR2 YYEEEE. Here the CDR3 DNA reads TGTGCCAGCAGCTTCTCACCGACAGCAACTAATGAAAAACTGTTTTTT. It specifies CASSFSPTATNEKLFF.

The rearrangement joins TRBV9 to TRBJ2-7; 9 bases align to TRBD1. Unmatched junction bases numbered 7, after V lost 3 bases and J lost 3 bases. CDR1 and CDR2 (germline): SGDLS, YYNGEE. The CDR3 runs to 15 residues. The CDR3 DNA reads as TGTGCCAGCAGCGCAGGACAGGGGACTCTCTACGAGCAGTACTTC. This sequence encodes CASSAGQGTLYEQYF.

The V call is TRBV11-2, the J call TRBJ1-3; D uncertain. Trimming removed 1 base from V and 4 bases from J, with 8 bases in between. Germline V gene data show CDR1 as SGHAT and CDR2 as FQNNGV. The CDR3 runs to 14 residues. The CDR3 nucleotides read TGTGCCAGCAGCTTAGCGGGATCCGGAAACACCATATATTTT. It translates to CASSLAGSGNTIYF.

The chain couples TRBV13 to TRBJ1-4; 10 nucleotides align to TRBD1. The CDR3 has 15 residues. Germline V gives CDR1 PRHDT, CDR2 FYEKMQ (reference sequence). Unmatched junction bases numbered 2, after V lost 2 bases and J lost 5 bases. The DNA for the CDR3 is TGTGCCAGCAGCTTAAGGGACAGGGGAAATGAAAAACTGTTTTTT. Translated, it gives CASSLRDRGNEKLFF. Together with reference TRBV13 and TRBJ1-4, the CDR3 gives the full variable domain: AAGVIQSPRHLIKEKRETATLKCYPIPRHDTVYWYQQGPGQDPQFLISFYEKMQSDKGSIPDRFSAQQFSDYHSELNMSSLELGDSALYFCASSLRDRGNEKLFFGSGTQLSVL.

V usage is TRBV27 and J usage is TRBJ1-4; D is possibly TRBD1 (5 bases). Germline CDR1 reads MNHEY; CDR2 reads SMNVEV (reference sequence). This CDR3 is built from 13 residues. V gave up 5 bases and J gave up 2 bases, with 6 bases separating them. CDR3 residues: CASSGGTNEKLFF. The CDR3 nucleotides are TGTGCCAGCAGTGGGGGGACTAATGAAAAACTGTTTTTT.

The gene calls are TRBV6-5 and TRBJ1-2; D is undetermined. The ends were cut back, 6 bases at V and 8 bases at J, with 16 bases in the middle. Looked up from germline, CDR1 is MNHEY and CDR2 is SVGAGI. CDR3 length equals 13 residues. The CDR3: CASSRNSPGGYTF. In nucleotides, the CDR3 is TGTGCCAGCAGCCGCAACTCCCCCGGGGGCTACACCTTC.

The chain is built from TRBV5-1 and TRBJ2-3, with TRBD2 matching over 12 bases. The CDR3 is 16 amino acids. V lost 2 bases to trimming and J lost 0 bases; unmatched junction nucleotides: 1. CDR1 is SGHRS, CDR2 YFSETQ, per germline. CDR3 sequence reads: CASSLGTSGSTDTQYF. The CDR3 bases are TGCGCCAGCAGCTTAGGGACTAGCGGGAGCACAGATACGCAGTATTTT.

The rearrangement uses TRBV30 and TRBJ1-1, with 12 nucleotides matching TRBD1. Germline assignment: CDR1 GTSNPN and CDR2 SVGIG (reference sequence). With V trimmed by 6 bases and J by 5 bases, 16 bases remained unmatched. The CDR3 runs 17 residues. Written as DNA, the CDR3 is TGTGCCTGTGGGACAGGGGGCGAAGAAAGGGAGGAAACTGAAGCTTTCTTT. Protein sequence: CACGTGGEEREETEAFF.

The V gene is TRBV9, the J gene TRBJ1-2, with D perhaps matching TRBD1 (5 bases). Trimming removed 2 bases from V and 3 bases from J, with 17 bases in between. The CDR3 consists of 16 residues. CDR1 and CDR2 from the germline V gene are SGDLS and YYNGEE. The DNA of the CDR3 is TGTGCCAGCAGCGTCAGCCCCGTGGGGGGGGACTATGGCTACACCTTC. Residues: CASSVSPVGGDYGYTF.

The chain is built from TRBV7-6 and TRBJ2-5; no clear D gene. CDR3 size: 17 residues. The germline V and J ends were trimmed by 2 bases and 7 bases, with 23 bases remaining between them. CDR1 and CDR2 (germline): SGHVS, FNYEAQ. This chain's CDR3 is CASSLPKAHVTTGTQYF. The CDR3 bases are TGTGCCAGCAGCTTACCTAAAGCGCACGTCACCACGGGGACCCAGTACTTC.

V gene TRBV5-1 combines with J gene TRBJ2-1; D may be TRBD2 (6 bases). The CDR3 covers 13 residues. Germline loops: CDR1 SGHRS, CDR2 YFSETQ. Trimming pared 4 bases from V and 3 bases from J, leaving 8 bases between. CDR3 residues: CASSLTSYNEQFF. The CDR3, as DNA: TGCGCCAGCAGCCTGACTAGCTACAATGAGCAGTTCTTC.

The chain carries TRBV30 and TRBJ2-7; 7 bases agree with TRBD1. The germline V gene encodes CDR1 GTSNPN and CDR2 SVGIG (reference sequence). V lost 2 bases to trimming and J lost 1 base; unmatched junction nucleotides: 11. The CDR3 covers 16 residues. The CDR3 DNA sequence: TGTGCCTGGAGTCAGGGGGTGGGGTGGGGGTCCTACGAGCAGTACTTC. Protein sequence: CAWSQGVGWGSYEQYF. The whole variable domain, remainder taken from reference TRBV30 and TRBJ2-7, is SQTIHQWPATLVQPVGSPLSLECTVEGTSNPNLYWYRQAAGRGLQLLFYSVGIGQISSEVPQNLSASRPQDRQFILSSKKLLLSDSGFYLCAWSQGVGWGSYEQYFGPGTRLTVT.

The rearrangement joins TRBV28 to TRBJ2-3, with 13 nucleotides matching TRBD2. CDR1 MDHEN and CDR2 SYDVKM come from the germline V gene. The CDR3 totals 19 residues. With 4 bases clipped from V and 1 base from J, the junction kept 11 bases outside the gene matches. CDR3 nucleotides: TGTGCCAGCAGTTCCGCGGGACTAGCGGGAATGGGGGGCACAGATACGCAGTATTTT. Translated: CASSSAGLAGMGGTDTQYF.

The chain combines TRBV9 with TRBJ2-5, with D possibly being TRBD1 (5 bases). This CDR3 has 14 residues. Germline V gives CDR1 SGDLS, CDR2 YYNGEE. V lost 3 bases and J 4 bases, leaving 13 bases between the germline ends. This chain's CDR3 is CASSEGFLSETQYF. CDR3 in DNA: TGTGCCAGCAGCGAGGGGTTTCTATCAGAGACCCAGTACTTC. Full variable domain (rest looked up from reference TRBV9 and TRBJ2-5): DSGVTQTPKHLITATGQRVTLRCSPRSGDLSVYWYQQSLDQGLQFLIQYYNGEERAKGNILERFSAQQFPDLHSELNLSSLELGDSALYFCASSEGFLSETQYFGPGTRLLVL.

This clone was seen once. CDR3 in amino acids: CASSAGTGGGNQPQHF. As DNA, the CDR3 is TGTGCCAGCAGCGCCGGGACAGGGGGAGGCAATCAGCCCCAGCATTTT. V gene TRBV2 combines with J gene TRBJ1-5; 11 bases align to TRBD1. Germline values: CDR1 SNHLY, CDR2 FYNNEI. The CDR3 runs to 16 residues. V lost 6 bases and J lost 2; bases outside the gene matches: 6.

This chain links TRBV7-2 with TRBJ1-6, with TRBD1 as a possible D gene (5 bases). V lost 2 bases to trimming and J lost 8 bases, with 19 bases between them. The CDR3 sequence is 17 residues long. Looked up from germline, CDR1 is SGHTA and CDR2 is FQGNSA. The chain's CDR3 is CASSLMGFKGTYSPLHF. In nucleotides, the CDR3 is TGTGCCAGCAGCTTAATGGGTTTTAAGGGGACTTATTCACCCCTCCACTTT.

The chain carries TRBV27 and TRBJ2-3; 8 bases are a match to TRBD2. The junction had 17 bases not matched to a gene; V was cut back by 6 bases and J by 6 bases. This CDR3 spans 17 amino acids. CDR1 is MNHEY and CDR2 is SMNVEV in the germline V gene (reference sequence). CDR3 DNA sequence: TGTGCCAGCAGCTTAGCGTCTCTGGGACTAGTCACCGATACGCAGTATTTT. Translation gives CASSLASLGLVTDTQYF.

The V gene is TRBV27, the J gene TRBJ1-1, with D maybe TRBD1 (6 bases). The CDR3 runs to 14 residues. Germline lookup yields CDR1 MNHEY and CDR2 SMNVEV (reference sequence). V shed 11 bases and J shed 0 bases, with 16 bases lying between them. The DNA of the CDR3 is TGTGCCGGCCCCACAGGGTGGATGAACACTGAAGCTTTCTTT. Its protein product is CAGPTGWMNTEAFF.

This clone was counted a single time. V and J are TRBV4-3 and TRBJ2-5, with a weak D call TRBD2 (5 bases). Trimming removed 1 base from V and 4 bases from J, with 10 bases in between. Germline V gene data show CDR1 as LGHNA and CDR2 as YSLEER. The CDR3 loop spans 14 amino acids. The CDR3 region has the DNA TGCGCCAGCAGCCAAGGGAGTGGAGGAGAGACCCAGTACTTC. It specifies CASSQGSGGETQYF.